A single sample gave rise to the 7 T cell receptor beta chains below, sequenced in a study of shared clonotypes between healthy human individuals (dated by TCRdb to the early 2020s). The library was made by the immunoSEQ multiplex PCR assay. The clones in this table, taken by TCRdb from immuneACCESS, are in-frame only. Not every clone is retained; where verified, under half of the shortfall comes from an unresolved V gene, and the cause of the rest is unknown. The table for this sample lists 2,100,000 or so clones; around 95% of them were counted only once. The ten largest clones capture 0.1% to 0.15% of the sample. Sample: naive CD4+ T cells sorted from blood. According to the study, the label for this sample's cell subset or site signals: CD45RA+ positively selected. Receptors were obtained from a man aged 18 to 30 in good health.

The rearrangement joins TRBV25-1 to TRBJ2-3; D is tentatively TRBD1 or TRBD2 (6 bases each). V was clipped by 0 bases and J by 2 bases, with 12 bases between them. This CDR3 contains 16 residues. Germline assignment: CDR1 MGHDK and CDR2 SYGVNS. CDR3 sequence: CASSEYTGAYTDTQYF. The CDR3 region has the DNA TGTGCCAGCAGTGAATATACGGGGGCCTACACAGATACGCAGTATTTT.

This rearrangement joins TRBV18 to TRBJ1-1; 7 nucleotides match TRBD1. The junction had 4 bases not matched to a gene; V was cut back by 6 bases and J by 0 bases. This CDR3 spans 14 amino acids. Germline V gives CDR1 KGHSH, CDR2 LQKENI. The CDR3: CASSSDRLNTEAFF. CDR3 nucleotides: TGTGCCAGCTCTTCGGACAGGTTGAACACTGAAGCTTTCTTT.

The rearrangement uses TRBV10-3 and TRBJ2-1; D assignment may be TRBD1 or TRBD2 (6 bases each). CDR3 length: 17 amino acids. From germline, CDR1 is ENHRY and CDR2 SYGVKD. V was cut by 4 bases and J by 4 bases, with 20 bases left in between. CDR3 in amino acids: CAISGPLEGGSYNEQFF. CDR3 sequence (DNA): TGTGCCATCAGTGGTCCCCTTGAGGGGGGTAGTTACAATGAGCAGTTCTTC.

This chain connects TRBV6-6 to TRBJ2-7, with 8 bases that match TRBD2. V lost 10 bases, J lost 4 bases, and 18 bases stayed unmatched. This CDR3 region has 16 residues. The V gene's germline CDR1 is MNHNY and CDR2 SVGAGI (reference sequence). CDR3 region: CATDEGLANGQYEQYF. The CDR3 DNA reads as TGTGCCACCGACGAAGGACTAGCAAACGGGCAGTACGAGCAGTACTTC.

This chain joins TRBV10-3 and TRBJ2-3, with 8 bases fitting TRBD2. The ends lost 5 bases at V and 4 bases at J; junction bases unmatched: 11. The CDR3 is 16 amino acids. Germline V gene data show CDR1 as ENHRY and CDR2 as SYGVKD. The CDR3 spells CAISPLRGGTADTQYF. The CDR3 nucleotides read TGTGCCATCAGTCCCCTCCGGGGGGGCACCGCAGATACGCAGTATTTT.

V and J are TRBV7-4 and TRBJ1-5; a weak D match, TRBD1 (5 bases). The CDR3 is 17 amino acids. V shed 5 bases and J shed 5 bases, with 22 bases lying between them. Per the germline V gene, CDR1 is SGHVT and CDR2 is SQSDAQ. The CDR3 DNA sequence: TGTGCCAGCAGCCTCCGACCCGGCAGGGTGGGTGATCAGCCCCAGCATTTT. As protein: CASSLRPGRVGDQPQHF.

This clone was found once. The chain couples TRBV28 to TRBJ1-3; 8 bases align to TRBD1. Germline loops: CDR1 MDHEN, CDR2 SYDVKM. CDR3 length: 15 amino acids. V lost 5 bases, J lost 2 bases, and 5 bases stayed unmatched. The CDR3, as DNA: TGTGCCAGCAGTACCCCACAGGGGGCTGGAAACACCATATATTTT. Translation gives CASSTPQGAGNTIYF.